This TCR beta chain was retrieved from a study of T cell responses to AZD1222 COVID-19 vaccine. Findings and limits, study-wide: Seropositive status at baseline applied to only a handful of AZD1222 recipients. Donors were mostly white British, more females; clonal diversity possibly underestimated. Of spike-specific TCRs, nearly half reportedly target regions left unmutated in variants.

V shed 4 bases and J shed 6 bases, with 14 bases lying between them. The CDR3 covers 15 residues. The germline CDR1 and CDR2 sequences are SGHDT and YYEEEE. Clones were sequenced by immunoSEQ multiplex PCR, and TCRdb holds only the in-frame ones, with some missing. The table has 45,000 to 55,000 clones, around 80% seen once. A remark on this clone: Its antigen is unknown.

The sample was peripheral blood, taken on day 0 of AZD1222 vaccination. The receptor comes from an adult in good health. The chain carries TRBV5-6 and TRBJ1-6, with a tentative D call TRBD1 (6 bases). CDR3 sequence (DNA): TGTGCCAGCAGCATTCTCACAGGGAGTAATTCACCCCTCCACTTT. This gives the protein CASSILTGSNSPLHF. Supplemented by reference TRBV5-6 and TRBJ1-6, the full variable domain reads DAGVTQSPTHLIKTRGQQVTLRCSPKSGHDTVSWYQQALGQGPQFIFQYYEEEERQRGNFPDRFSGHQFPNYSSELNVNALLLGDSALYLCASSILTGSNSPLHFGNGTRLTVT.